These 9 T cell receptor beta chains were all obtained from the same sample, sequenced in a study of CD8 T cells in Susac syndrome (dated by TCRdb to about 2019). The receptor library was made with the immunoSEQ multiplex PCR assay. RNA was extracted using the RNeasy kit, and about 0.5 to 1 ug of the RNA was reverse transcribed with random hexamers. Through fastp at Q25 and MiXCR, TCRdb rebuilt clones from the public reads, retaining in-frame beta chains. Rows are combined by CDR3 protein, so each entry shows the most common genes and DNA. Recorded for this sample are 250,000 to 300,000 distinct CDR3 sequences; roughly 90% of them occurred a single time. Of the sample, approximately 0.18% is held by the ten largest clones. The material sequenced was CD8+ T cells from PBMCs. These receptors were taken from a human donor with multiple sclerosis.

The rearrangement links TRBV21-1 to TRBJ1-2; the table's D call of TRBD1 was not tested on the DNA. TRBV21-1 is flagged as a pseudogene. CDR3 size: 14 residues. The CDR3 region has the DNA TGTGCCAGCAGCAAACGAGGACAGAGGGGTGGCTACACCTTC. Its translation: CASSKRGQRGGYTF.

This sequence joins TRBV5-1 and TRBJ2-7; D gene unclear. CDR1 and CDR2 from the germline V gene are SGHRS and YFSETQ. Trimming removed 0 bases from V and 2 bases from J, with 6 bases in between. The CDR3 contains 13 residues. The CDR3 DNA sequence: TGCGCCAGCAGCTTGGACTTAACCTACGAGCAGTACTTC. Translation gives CASSLDLTYEQYF.

The rearrangement joins TRBV9 to TRBJ2-1; TRBD2 aligns across 11 bases. With V trimmed by 2 bases and J by 5 bases, 3 bases remained unmatched. The germline CDR1 and CDR2 sequences are SGDLS and YYNGEE. The CDR3 extends over 15 amino acids. CDR3 bases: TGTGCCAGCAGCGTGGGGACTAGCGGTAACAATGAGCAGTTCTTC. Amino acid sequence: CASSVGTSGNNEQFF.

V usage is TRBV29-1 and J usage is TRBJ2-6, with D perhaps TRBD1 or TRBD2 (5 bases each). Trimming took off 7 bases at V and 1 base at J, with 26 bases between the two ends. The length of the CDR3 is 19 residues. From germline, CDR1 is SQVTM and CDR2 ANQGSEA. DNA for the CDR3: TGCAGCGCCTCCCCGGGACGGGGTGTATTGGGGTCTGGGGCCAACGTCCTGACTTTC. Translated, it gives CSASPGRGVLGSGANVLTF.

This chain joins TRBV4-3 and TRBJ2-3; 9 bases align to TRBD2. CDR3 length equals 17 residues. With 3 bases clipped from V and 2 bases from J, the junction kept 9 bases outside the gene matches. The germline V gene has CDR1 LGHNA and CDR2 YSLEER. The CDR3 DNA reads TGCGCCAGCAGCCAGTTTAGCGGGGGTCTTACCACAGATACGCAGTATTTT. This sequence encodes CASSQFSGGLTTDTQYF.

J is TRBJ2-3 and V is TRBV5-1, with D perhaps TRBD1 (6 bases). The ends were cut back, 0 bases at V and 9 bases at J, with 20 bases in the middle. The CDR3 extends over 16 amino acids. Germline CDR1 is SGHRS and CDR2 is YFSETQ. The CDR3 is CASSLDGTPHAGTQYF. CDR3 coding DNA: TGCGCCAGCAGCTTGGACGGGACACCCCACGCCGGCACGCAGTATTTT.

The V and J genes are TRBV4-1 and TRBJ1-1; D may be TRBD1 (5 bases). This CDR3 has 15 amino acids. Trimming shortened V by 1 base and J by 1 base, and 10 bases separated the two germline ends. The germline gives CDR1 MGHRA, CDR2 YSYEKL. The CDR3 nucleotides are TGCGCCAGCAGCCAAGTCTTGGGGGGGAACACTGAAGCTTTCTTT. It specifies CASSQVLGGNTEAFF.

The chain uses TRBV27 and TRBJ2-1, with TRBD1 matching 9 bases. The CDR3 has 15 residues. Unmatched junction bases numbered 5, after V lost 5 bases and J lost 3 bases. In germline, CDR1 is MNHEY, CDR2 SMNVEV (reference sequence). The CDR3 region has the DNA TGTGCCAGCAGTGGACCGGGACAGGGCTACAATGAGCAGTTCTTC. Its protein product is CASSGPGQGYNEQFF.

This sequence joins TRBV28 and TRBJ2-7; perhaps TRBD1 as D (5 bases). V lost 6 bases and J lost 2, with 11 bases in between. CDR3 length: 13 amino acids. Germline values: CDR1 MDHEN, CDR2 SYDVKM. The CDR3 protein is CASRATGPYEQYF. CDR3 DNA: TGTGCCAGCAGGGCTACAGGACCCTACGAGCAGTACTTC.